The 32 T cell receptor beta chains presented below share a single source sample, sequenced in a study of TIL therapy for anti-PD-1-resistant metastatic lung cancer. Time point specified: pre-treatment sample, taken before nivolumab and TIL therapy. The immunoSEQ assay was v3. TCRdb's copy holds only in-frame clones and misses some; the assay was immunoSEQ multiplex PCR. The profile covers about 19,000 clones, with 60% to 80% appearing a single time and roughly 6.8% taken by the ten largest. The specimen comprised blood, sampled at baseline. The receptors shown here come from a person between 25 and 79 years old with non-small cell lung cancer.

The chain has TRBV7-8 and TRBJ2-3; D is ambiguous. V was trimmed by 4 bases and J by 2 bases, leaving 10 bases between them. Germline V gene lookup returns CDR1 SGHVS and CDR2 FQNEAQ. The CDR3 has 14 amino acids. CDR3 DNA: TGTGCCAGCAGCTCCGGTGGACCCACAGATACGCAGTATTTT. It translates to CASSSGGPTDTQYF.

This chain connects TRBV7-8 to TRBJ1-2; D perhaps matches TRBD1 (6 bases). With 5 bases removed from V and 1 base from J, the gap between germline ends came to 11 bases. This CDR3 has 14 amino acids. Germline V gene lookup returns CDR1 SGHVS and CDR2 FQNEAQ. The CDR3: CASSRTASNYGYTF. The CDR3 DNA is TGTGCCAGCAGCCGGACAGCCAGTAACTATGGCTACACCTTC.

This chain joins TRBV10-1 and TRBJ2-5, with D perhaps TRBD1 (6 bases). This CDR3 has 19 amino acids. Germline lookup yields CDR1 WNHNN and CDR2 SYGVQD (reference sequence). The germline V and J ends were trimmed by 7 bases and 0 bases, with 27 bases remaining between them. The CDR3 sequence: CASITELCLWDIYQETQYF. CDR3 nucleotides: TGCGCCAGCATCACTGAGTTGTGCCTTTGGGACATATACCAAGAGACCCAGTACTTC.

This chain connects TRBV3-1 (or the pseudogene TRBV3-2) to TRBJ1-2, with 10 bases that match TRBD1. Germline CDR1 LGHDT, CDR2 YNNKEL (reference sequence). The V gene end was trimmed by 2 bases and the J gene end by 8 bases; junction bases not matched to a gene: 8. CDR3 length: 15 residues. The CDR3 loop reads CASSQPPGQGPGYTF. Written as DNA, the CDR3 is TGTGCCAGCAGCCAACCCCCGGGACAGGGGCCCGGCTACACCTTC.

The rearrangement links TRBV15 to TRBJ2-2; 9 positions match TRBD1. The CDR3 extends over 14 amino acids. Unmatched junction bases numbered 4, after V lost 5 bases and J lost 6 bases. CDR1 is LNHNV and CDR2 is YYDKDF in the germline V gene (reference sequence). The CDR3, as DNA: TGTGCCACCAGCGGAAGGACAGGGGCCGGGGAGCTGTTTTTT. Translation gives CATSGRTGAGELFF.

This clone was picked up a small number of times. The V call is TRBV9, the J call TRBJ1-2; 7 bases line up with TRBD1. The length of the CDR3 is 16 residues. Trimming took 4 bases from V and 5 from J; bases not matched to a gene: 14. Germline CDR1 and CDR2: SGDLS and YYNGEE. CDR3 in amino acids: CASSPRLDRVEYGYTF. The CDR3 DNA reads TGTGCCAGCAGCCCCCGACTAGACAGGGTGGAGTATGGCTACACCTTC.

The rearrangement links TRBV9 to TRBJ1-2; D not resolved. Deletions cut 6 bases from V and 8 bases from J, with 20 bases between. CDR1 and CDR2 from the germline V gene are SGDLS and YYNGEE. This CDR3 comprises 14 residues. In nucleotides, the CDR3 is TGTGCCAGCACACCCTTGGGAGGGCGAAAGGGCTACACCTTC. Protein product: CASTPLGGRKGYTF.

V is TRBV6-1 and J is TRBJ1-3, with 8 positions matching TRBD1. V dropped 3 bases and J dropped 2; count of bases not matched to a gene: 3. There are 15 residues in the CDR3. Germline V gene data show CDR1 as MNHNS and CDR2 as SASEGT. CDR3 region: CASSDTGGTGNTIYF. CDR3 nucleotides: TGTGCCAGCAGTGATACAGGGGGAACTGGAAACACCATATATTTT.

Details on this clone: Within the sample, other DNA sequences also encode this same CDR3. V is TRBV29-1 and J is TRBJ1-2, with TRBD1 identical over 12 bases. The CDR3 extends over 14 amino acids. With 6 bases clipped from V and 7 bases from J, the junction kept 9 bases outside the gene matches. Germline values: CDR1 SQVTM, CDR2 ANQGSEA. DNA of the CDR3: TGCAGCGTCCCGGGACAGGGGGCGGAAGGTGGCTACACCTTC. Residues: CSVPGQGAEGGYTF. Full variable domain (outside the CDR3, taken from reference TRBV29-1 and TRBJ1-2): SAVISQKPSRDICQRGTSLTIQCQVDSQVTMMFWYRQQPGQSLTLIATANQGSEATYESGFVIDKFPISRPNLTFSTLTVSNMSPEDSSIYLCSVPGQGAEGGYTFGSGTRLTVV.

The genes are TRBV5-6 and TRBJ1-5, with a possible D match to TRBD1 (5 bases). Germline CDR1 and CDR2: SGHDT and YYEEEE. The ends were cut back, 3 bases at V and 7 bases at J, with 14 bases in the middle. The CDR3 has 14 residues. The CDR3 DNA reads TGTGCCAGCAGCTCAACAGGATTGAACCAGCCCCAGCATTTT. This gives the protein CASSSTGLNQPQHF.

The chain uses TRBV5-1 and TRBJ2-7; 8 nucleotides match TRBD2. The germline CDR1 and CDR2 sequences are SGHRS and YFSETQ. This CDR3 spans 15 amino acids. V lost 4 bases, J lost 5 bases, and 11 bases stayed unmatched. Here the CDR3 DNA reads TGCGCCAGCAGCGTACCGATAGCGGGATCCCACGAGCAGTACTTC. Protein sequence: CASSVPIAGSHEQYF.

CDR3 loop: CASSPRTGLNTEAFF. The CDR3 DNA reads TGTGCCAGCAGCCCACGGACAGGGCTTAACACTGAAGCTTTCTTT. The chain has TRBV7-9 and TRBJ1-1; TRBD1 agrees at 8 bases. Trimming removed 5 bases from V and 2 bases from J; junction bases left unmatched: 7. Germline V gene data show CDR1 as SEHNR and CDR2 as FQNEAQ (reference sequence). CDR3 length: 15 residues.

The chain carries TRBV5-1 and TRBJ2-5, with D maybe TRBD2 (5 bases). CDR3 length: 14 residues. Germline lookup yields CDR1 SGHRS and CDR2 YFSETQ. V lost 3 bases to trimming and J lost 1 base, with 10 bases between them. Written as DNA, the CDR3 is TGCGCCAGCAGCTCGGACTCGCCCCAAGAGACCCAGTACTTC. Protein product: CASSSDSPQETQYF.

This CDR3 reads CASSPGPSPQPQHF. The CDR3 DNA follows: TGTGCCAGTAGTCCGGGACCGAGCCCGCAGCCCCAGCATTTT. The chain joins TRBV11-1 to TRBJ1-5; weak D call: TRBD1 (5 bases). There are 14 residues in the CDR3. CDR1 and CDR2 from the germline V gene are SGHAT and FQDESV (reference sequence). Trimming took 9 bases from V and 7 from J, leaving 19 bases between them.

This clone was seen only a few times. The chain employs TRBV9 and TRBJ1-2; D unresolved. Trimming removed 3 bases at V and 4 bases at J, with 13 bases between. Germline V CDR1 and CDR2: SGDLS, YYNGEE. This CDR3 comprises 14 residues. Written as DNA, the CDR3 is TGTGCCAGCAGCGCCACCCCTGATGGCTATGGCTACACCTTC. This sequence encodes CASSATPDGYGYTF. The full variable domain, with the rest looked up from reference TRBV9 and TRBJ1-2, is DSGVTQTPKHLITATGQRVTLRCSPRSGDLSVYWYQQSLDQGLQFLIQYYNGEERAKGNILERFSAQQFPDLHSELNLSSLELGDSALYFCASSATPDGYGYTFGSGTRLTVV.

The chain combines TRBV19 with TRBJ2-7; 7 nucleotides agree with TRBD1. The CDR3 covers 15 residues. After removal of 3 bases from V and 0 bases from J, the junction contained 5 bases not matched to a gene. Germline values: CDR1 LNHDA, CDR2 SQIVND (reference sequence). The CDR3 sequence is CASSMAGTDSYEQYF. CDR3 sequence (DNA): TGTGCCAGTAGTATGGCCGGGACAGACTCCTACGAGCAGTACTTC.

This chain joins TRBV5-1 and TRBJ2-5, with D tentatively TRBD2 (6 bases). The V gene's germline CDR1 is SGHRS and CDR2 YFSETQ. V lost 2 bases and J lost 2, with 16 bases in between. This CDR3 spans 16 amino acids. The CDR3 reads CASSFPRLGPQETQYF. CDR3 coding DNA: TGCGCCAGCAGCTTCCCCAGACTAGGGCCTCAAGAGACCCAGTACTTC.

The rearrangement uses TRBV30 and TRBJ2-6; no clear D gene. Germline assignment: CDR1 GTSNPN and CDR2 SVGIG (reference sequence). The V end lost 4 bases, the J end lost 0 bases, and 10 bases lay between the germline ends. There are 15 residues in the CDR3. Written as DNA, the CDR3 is TGTGCCTGGAAATATAAGCCCTCTGGGGCCAACGTCCTGACTTTC. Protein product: CAWKYKPSGANVLTF.

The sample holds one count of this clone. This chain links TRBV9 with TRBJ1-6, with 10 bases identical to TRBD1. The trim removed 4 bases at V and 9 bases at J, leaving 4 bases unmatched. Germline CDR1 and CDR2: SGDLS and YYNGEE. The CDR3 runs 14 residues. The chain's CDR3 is CASSQTGGASPLHF. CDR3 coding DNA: TGTGCCAGCAGCCAGACAGGGGGCGCTTCACCCCTCCACTTT.

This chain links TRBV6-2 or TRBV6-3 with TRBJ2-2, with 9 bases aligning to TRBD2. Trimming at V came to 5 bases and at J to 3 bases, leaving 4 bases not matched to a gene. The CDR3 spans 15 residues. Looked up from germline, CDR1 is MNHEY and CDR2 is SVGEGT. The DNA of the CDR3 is TGTGCCAGCAGTCTAGCGGGGCTCGACACCGGGGAGCTGTTTTTT. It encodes CASSLAGLDTGELFF.

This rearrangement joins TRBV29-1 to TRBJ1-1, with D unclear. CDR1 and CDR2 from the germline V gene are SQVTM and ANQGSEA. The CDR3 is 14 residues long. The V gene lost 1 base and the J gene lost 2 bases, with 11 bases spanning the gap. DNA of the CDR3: TGCAGCGTTGAAGCTTTGAGGTTTAACACTGAAGCTTTCTTT. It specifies CSVEALRFNTEAFF.

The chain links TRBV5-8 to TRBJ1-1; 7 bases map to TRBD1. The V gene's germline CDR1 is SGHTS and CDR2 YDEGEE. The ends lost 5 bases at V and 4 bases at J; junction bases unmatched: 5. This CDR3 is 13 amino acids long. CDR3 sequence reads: CASRSGGGTEAFF. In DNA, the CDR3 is TGTGCCAGCAGATCAGGGGGTGGCACTGAAGCTTTCTTT.

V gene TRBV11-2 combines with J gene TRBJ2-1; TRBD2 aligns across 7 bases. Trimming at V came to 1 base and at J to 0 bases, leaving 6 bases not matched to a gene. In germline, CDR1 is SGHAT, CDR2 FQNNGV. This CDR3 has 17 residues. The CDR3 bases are TGTGCCAGCAGCTTAGTTGGTCAGCGGGGCTCCTACAATGAGCAGTTCTTC. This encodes CASSLVGQRGSYNEQFF.

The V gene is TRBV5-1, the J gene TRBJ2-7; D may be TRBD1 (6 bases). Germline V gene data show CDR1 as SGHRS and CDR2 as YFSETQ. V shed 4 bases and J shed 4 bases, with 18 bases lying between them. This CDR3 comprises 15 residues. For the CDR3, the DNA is TGCGCCAGCAGCGAGACCCCGGGACAAGAATACGAGCAGTACTTC. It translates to CASSETPGQEYEQYF.

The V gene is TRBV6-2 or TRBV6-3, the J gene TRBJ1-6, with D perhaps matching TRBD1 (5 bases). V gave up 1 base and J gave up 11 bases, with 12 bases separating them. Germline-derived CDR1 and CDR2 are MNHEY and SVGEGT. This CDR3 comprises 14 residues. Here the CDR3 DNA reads TGTGCCAGCAGTTACTTGCCAGGGTCGGCACCCCTCCACTTT. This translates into CASSYLPGSAPLHF.

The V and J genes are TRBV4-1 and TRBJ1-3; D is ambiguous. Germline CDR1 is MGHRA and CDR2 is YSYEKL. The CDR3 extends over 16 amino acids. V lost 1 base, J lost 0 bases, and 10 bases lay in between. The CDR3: CASSQGQTFSGNTIYF. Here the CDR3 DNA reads TGCGCCAGCAGCCAAGGACAAACCTTCTCTGGAAACACCATATATTTT.

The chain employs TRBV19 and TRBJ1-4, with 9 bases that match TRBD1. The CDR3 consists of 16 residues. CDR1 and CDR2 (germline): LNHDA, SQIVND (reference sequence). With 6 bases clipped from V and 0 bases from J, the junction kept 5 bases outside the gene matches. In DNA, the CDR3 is TGTGCCAGTAGCTCTACAGGGGGCACAACTAATGAAAAACTGTTTTTT. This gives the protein CASSSTGGTTNEKLFF.

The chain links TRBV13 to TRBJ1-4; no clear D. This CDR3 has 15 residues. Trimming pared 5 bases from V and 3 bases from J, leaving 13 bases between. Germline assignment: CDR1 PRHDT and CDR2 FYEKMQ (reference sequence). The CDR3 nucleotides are TGTGCCAGCAGCCTGAGAGGTTGGCCTAATGAAAAACTGTTTTTT. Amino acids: CASSLRGWPNEKLFF.

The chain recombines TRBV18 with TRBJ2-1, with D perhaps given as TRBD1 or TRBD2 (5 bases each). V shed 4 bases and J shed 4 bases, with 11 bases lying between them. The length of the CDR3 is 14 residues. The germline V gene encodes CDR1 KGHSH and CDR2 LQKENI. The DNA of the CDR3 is TGTGCCAGCTCACAGCCGGGGCAATACAATGAGCAGTTCTTC. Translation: CASSQPGQYNEQFF.

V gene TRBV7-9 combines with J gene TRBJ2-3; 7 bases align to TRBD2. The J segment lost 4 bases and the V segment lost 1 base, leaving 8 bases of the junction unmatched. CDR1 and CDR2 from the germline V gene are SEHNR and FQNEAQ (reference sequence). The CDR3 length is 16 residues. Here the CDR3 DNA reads TGTGCCAGCAGCTTAGTCAGGGACTATCAGGCAGATACGCAGTATTTT. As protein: CASSLVRDYQADTQYF. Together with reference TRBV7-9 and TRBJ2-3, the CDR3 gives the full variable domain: DTGVSQNPRHKITKRGQNVTFRCDPISEHNRLYWYRQTLGQGPEFLTYFQNEAQLEKSRLLSDRFSAERPKGSFSTLEIQRTEQGDSAMYLCASSLVRDYQADTQYFGPGTRLTVL.

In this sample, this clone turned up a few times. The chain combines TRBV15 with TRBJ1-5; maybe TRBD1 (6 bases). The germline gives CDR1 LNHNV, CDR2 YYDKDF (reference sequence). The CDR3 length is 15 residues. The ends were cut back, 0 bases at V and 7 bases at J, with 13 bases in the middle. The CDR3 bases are TGTGCCACCAGCAGAGATCTGCAGCAGGGGCAGCCCCAGCATTTT. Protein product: CATSRDLQQGQPQHF.

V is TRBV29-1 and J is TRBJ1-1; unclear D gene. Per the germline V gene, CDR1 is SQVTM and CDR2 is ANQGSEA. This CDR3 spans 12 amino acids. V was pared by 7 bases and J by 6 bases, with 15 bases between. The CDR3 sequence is CSAPSRTAEAFF. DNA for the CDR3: TGCAGCGCCCCGAGTAGGACGGCTGAAGCTTTCTTT.